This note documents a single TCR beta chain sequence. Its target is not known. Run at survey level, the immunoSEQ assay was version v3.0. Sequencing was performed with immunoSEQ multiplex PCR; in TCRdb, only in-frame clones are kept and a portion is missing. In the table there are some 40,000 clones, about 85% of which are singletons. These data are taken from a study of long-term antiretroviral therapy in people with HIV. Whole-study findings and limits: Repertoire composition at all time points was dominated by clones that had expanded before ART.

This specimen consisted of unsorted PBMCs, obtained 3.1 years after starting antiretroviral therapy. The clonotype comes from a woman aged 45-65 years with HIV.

The CDR3 nucleotides read TGTGCCAGCAGTGACCCCCGCGTGGTGGTCTGGGAGCAGTACTTC. Translated, it gives CASSDPRVVVWEQYF. The V gene is TRBV6-4, the J gene TRBJ2-7; D remains unclear. The germline V gene encodes CDR1 MRHNA and CDR2 SNTAGT. CDR3 length: 15 amino acids. V was pared by 2 bases and J by 7 bases, with 18 bases between.